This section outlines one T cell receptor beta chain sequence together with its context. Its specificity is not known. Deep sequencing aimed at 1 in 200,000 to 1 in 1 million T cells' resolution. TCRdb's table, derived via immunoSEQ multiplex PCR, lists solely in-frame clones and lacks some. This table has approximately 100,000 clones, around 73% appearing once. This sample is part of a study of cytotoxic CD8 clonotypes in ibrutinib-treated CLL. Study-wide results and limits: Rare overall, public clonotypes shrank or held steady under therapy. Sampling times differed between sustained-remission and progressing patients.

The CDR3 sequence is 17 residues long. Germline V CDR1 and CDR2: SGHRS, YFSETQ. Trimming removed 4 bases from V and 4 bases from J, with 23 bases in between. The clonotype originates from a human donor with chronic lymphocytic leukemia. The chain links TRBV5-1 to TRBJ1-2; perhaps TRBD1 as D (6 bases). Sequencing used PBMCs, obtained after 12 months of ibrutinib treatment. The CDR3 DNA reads TGCGCCAGCAGCCACTCCTTGTACAGGGAGTTGGGCTATGGCTACACCTTC. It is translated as CASSHSLYRELGYGYTF.